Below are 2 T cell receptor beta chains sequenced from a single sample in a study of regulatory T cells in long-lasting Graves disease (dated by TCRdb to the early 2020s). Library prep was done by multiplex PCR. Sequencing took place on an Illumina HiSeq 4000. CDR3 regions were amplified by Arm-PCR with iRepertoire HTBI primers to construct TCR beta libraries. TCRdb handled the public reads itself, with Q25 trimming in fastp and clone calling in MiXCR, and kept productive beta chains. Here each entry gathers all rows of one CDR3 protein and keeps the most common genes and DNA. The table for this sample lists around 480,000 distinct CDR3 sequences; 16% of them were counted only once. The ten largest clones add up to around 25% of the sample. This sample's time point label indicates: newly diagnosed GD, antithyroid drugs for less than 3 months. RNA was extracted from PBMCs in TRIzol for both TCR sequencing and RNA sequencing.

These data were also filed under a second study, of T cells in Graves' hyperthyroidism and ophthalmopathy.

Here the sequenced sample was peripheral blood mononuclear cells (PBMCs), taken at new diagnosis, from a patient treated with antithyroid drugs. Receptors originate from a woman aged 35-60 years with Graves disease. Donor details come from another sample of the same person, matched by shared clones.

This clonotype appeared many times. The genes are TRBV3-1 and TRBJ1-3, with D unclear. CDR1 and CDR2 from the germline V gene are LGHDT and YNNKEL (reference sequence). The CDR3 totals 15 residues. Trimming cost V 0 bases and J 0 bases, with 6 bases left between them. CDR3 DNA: TGTGCCAGCAGCCAAGACCTACTCTCTGGAAACACCATATATTTT. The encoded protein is CASSQDLLSGNTIYF.

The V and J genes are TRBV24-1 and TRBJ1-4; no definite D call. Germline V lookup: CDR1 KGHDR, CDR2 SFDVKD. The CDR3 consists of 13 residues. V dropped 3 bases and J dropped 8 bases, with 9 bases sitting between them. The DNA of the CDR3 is TGTGCCACCAGTGATATGACGGGGGAAAAACTGTTTTTT. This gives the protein CATSDMTGEKLFF.